These 31 T cell receptor beta chains came from one sample sequenced in a study of molecular identifiers for immune sequencing clone quantification. One entry per CDR3 protein results from TCRdb running MiXCR on the PCR reads. The sample carries about half a million distinct CDR3 sequences, around 21% recorded once. The material sequenced was naive CD8+ T cells from blood, with Jurkat cell RNA spiked in. Subset in this sample: FACS-sorted CD8+CD4-CCR7+CD45RA+ naive T cells. These receptors came from a human donor in good health. Some libraries in this study had Jurkat cell RNA spiked in.

The V call is TRBV13, the J call TRBJ2-1; 14 bases line up with TRBD2. Germline CDR1 reads PRHDT; CDR2 reads FYEKMQ (reference sequence). V was pared by 5 bases and J by 3 bases, with 6 bases of the junction left unmatched. The CDR3 length is 17 residues. CDR3 region: CASSQGTSGGSYNEQFF. The CDR3 coding sequence is TGTGCCAGCAGCCAAGGGACTAGCGGGGGAAGCTACAATGAGCAGTTCTTC. Together with reference TRBV13 and TRBJ2-1, the CDR3 gives the full variable domain: AAGVIQSPRHLIKEKRETATLKCYPIPRHDTVYWYQQGPGQDPQFLISFYEKMQSDKGSIPDRFSAQQFSDYHSELNMSSLELGDSALYFCASSQGTSGGSYNEQFFGPGTRLTVL.

V gene TRBV4-3 combines with J gene TRBJ2-7, with 8 positions matching TRBD1. CDR3 length: 19 residues. Germline V gives CDR1 LGHNA, CDR2 YSLEER. V was pared by 0 bases and J by 5 bases, with 18 bases of the junction left unmatched. The CDR3 DNA is TGCGCCAGCAGCCAAGATTACAGGGGGACCTTATTCGGTGTCCACGAGCAGTACTTC. Protein: CASSQDYRGTLFGVHEQYF.

Concerning this clonotype: A clone one base away is much larger, so this may be a read error. The chain carries TRBV20-1 and TRBJ2-5; 9 nucleotides line up with TRBD1. The CDR3 is 14 amino acids. The germline CDR1 and CDR2 sequences are DFQATT and SNEGSKA (reference sequence). This CDR3 reads CCAEGQGWKETQYF. In DNA form, the CDR3 reads TGCTGTGCTGAGGGACAGGGTTGGAAAGAGACCCAGTACTTC.

This clonotype showed up many times. This chain links TRBV2 with TRBJ2-5, with unresolved D. The V gene's germline CDR1 is SNHLY and CDR2 FYNNEI. The CDR3 extends over 14 amino acids. Trimming pared 1 base from V and 1 base from J, leaving 7 bases between. In DNA, the CDR3 is TGTGCCAGCAGTGAAGGCTGGGGCCAAGAGACCCAGTACTTC. Protein sequence: CASSEGWGQETQYF.

In its sample, this clonotype was seen many times. The chain recombines TRBV20-1 with TRBJ2-7; D gene uncertain. V dropped 6 bases and J dropped 0 bases, with 18 bases sitting between them. The germline V gene encodes CDR1 DFQATT and CDR2 SNEGSKA (reference sequence). The CDR3 loop spans 15 amino acids. The CDR3 is CSAENPGRSSYEQYF. DNA of the CDR3: TGCAGTGCCGAGAACCCCGGCAGGAGCTCCTACGAGCAGTACTTC.

This clonotype occurred a few times. The chain carries TRBV19 and TRBJ1-1; D is undetermined. The CDR3 has 14 residues. V shed 1 base and J shed 0 bases, with 6 bases lying between them. The germline CDR1 and CDR2 sequences are LNHDA and SQIVND (reference sequence). The CDR3 DNA reads as TGTGCCAGTAGTATAGGCGAACTGAACACTGAAGCTTTCTTT. Translating it yields CASSIGELNTEAFF.

The chain has TRBV9 and TRBJ2-1; a possible D gene is TRBD1 (6 bases). From germline, CDR1 is SGDLS and CDR2 YYNGEE. CDR3 size: 16 residues. V dropped 3 bases and J dropped 4 bases, with 17 bases sitting between them. CDR3 residues: CASSGSGTSYYNEQFF. Written as DNA, the CDR3 is TGTGCCAGCAGCGGTTCCGGGACAAGCTATTACAATGAGCAGTTCTTC. The full variable domain, with the rest looked up from reference TRBV9 and TRBJ2-1, is DSGVTQTPKHLITATGQRVTLRCSPRSGDLSVYWYQQSLDQGLQFLIQYYNGEERAKGNILERFSAQQFPDLHSELNLSSLELGDSALYFCASSGSGTSYYNEQFFGPGTRLTVL.

The chain recombines TRBV5-4 with TRBJ2-7; the D gene is possibly TRBD2 (5 bases). V was cut by 4 bases and J by 2 bases, with 16 bases left in between. Germline-derived CDR1 and CDR2 are SGHNT and YYREEE (reference sequence). CDR3 length equals 15 residues. The chain's CDR3 is CASSILSGPAYEQYF. Written as DNA, the CDR3 is TGTGCCAGCAGCATACTGAGCGGACCAGCCTACGAGCAGTACTTC.

This clonotype has ten or more counts. The chain has TRBV28 and TRBJ2-7, with 8 bases fitting TRBD2. Germline lookup yields CDR1 MDHEN and CDR2 SYDVKM. V shed 1 base, J shed 2 bases, and the junction held 1 base outside the gene matches. The length of the CDR3 is 14 residues. CDR3 nucleotides: TGTGCCAGCAGTTTATCGGGGGGGGCCTACGAGCAGTACTTC. It specifies CASSLSGGAYEQYF.

Turning to this clonotype: One base away lies a much larger clone, so this may be a sequencing read error. The CDR3 DNA is TGTGCCTGGAGGACAGGGGCCCCCTTTGAGCAGCTCTTC. Its translation is CAWRTGAPFEQLF. The gene calls are TRBV30 and TRBJ2-1, with 8 bases aligning to TRBD1. The CDR3 is 13 residues long. The V gene's germline CDR1 is GTSNPN and CDR2 SVGIG (reference sequence).

The table lists this clonotype with a few counts. A read error may be the cause here, since a much bigger clone is one base away. The rearrangement uses TRBV23-1 and TRBJ1-5; possible D gene TRBD1, 5 bases. TRBV23-1 is an ORF, with its function uncertain. The CDR3 runs 13 residues. Trimming cost V 7 bases and J 3 bases, with 10 bases left between them. DNA of the CDR3: TGCGCCAGCACAGACAGCGCCAATCAGCCCCAGCATTTT. It encodes CASTDSANQPQHF.

This sequence joins TRBV19 and TRBJ2-2, with D unclear. V dropped 4 bases and J dropped 7 bases, with 7 bases sitting between them. CDR1 and CDR2 (germline): LNHDA, SQIVND (reference sequence). The CDR3 totals 12 residues. The CDR3 nucleotides are TGTGCCAGTAGTACGCTAAACGGGGAGCTGTTTTTT. Its translation is CASSTLNGELFF.

Many counts were recorded for this clonotype. This chain links TRBV7-9 with TRBJ2-7; D is unclear. The germline V and J ends were trimmed by 7 bases and 5 bases, with 18 bases remaining between them. The CDR3 length is 14 residues. CDR1 is SEHNR and CDR2 is FQNEAQ in the germline V gene (reference sequence). CDR3 nucleotide sequence: TGTGCCAGCACCGGAACTGCCTGGTCCAACGAGCAGTACTTC. This codes for CASTGTAWSNEQYF. Based on the CDR3 plus reference TRBV7-9 and TRBJ2-7, the full variable domain is DTGVSQNPRHKITKRGQNVTFRCDPISEHNRLYWYRQTLGQGPEFLTYFQNEAQLEKSRLLSDRFSAERPKGSFSTLEIQRTEQGDSAMYLCASTGTAWSNEQYFGPGTRLTVT.

Only a few counts were recorded for this clonotype. The chain links TRBV19 to TRBJ2-5; D gene uncertain. The CDR3 consists of 15 residues. Germline CDR1 is LNHDA and CDR2 is SQIVND (reference sequence). V dropped 0 bases and J dropped 5 bases, with 13 bases sitting between them. The CDR3 nucleotides read TGTGCCAGTAGTATAGATCGAAAGTCCCCGGAGACCCAGTACTTC. This sequence encodes CASSIDRKSPETQYF.

This clonotype was observed at least ten times. The chain carries TRBV7-9 and TRBJ2-5; D is ambiguous. This CDR3 contains 12 residues. Germline V gene sequence: CDR1 SEHNR, CDR2 FQNEAQ (reference sequence). V was clipped by 1 base and J by 11 bases, with 11 bases between them. The CDR3 here is CASSLEFYSQYF. The CDR3 DNA sequence: TGTGCCAGCAGCTTAGAGTTCTATTCTCAGTACTTC. The full variable domain, with the rest looked up from reference TRBV7-9 and TRBJ2-5, is DTGVSQNPRHKITKRGQNVTFRCDPISEHNRLYWYRQTLGQGPEFLTYFQNEAQLEKSRLLSDRFSAERPKGSFSTLEIQRTEQGDSAMYLCASSLEFYSQYFGPGTRLLVL.

In regard to this clonotype: One end of the junction is discordant with germline, which a read error may explain. The chain couples TRBV20-1 to TRBJ1-5, with D hard to call. Germline assignment: CDR1 DFQATT and CDR2 SNEGSKA (reference sequence). The CDR3 totals 15 residues. The CDR3 DNA is TGCGGTGCTAGCCCAGGACCCGATAGCAATCAGCCCCAGCATTTT. Translating it yields CGASPGPDSNQPQHF.

This clonotype was detected only a few times. This chain links TRBV11-2 with TRBJ1-1; D perhaps matches TRBD1 (5 bases). The germline V gene has CDR1 SGHAT and CDR2 FQNNGV. The ends were cut back, 6 bases at V and 0 bases at J, with 17 bases in the middle. The CDR3 runs to 16 residues. The CDR3 bases are TGTGCCAGCAGTTATACTTGGGGGAGCCTGAACACTGAAGCTTTCTTT. Amino acid sequence: CASSYTWGSLNTEAFF.

Only a few counts were recorded for this clonotype. This chain connects TRBV27 to TRBJ1-5; D is possibly TRBD1 (6 bases). Germline loops: CDR1 MNHEY, CDR2 SMNVEV (reference sequence). The CDR3 sequence is 15 residues long. The V and J ends lost 2 bases and 2 bases respectively, with 10 bases between them. CDR3 DNA sequence: TGTGCCAGCAGTTTACAGGGGATGGGCAATCAGCCCCAGCATTTT. It codes for CASSLQGMGNQPQHF.

This clonotype was detected a few times. V and J are TRBV5-1 and TRBJ1-1; possible D gene TRBD1, 5 bases. Germline V lookup: CDR1 SGHRS, CDR2 YFSETQ. Deletions cut 2 bases from V and 4 bases from J, with 18 bases between. The length of the CDR3 is 16 residues. The DNA for the CDR3 is TGCGCCAGCAGCTTTGGGACGGGGGGTTCGGGCACTGAAGCTTTCTTT. It yields the protein CASSFGTGGSGTEAFF.

This clonotype was counted at least ten times. The chain is built from TRBV12-3 or TRBV12-4 and TRBJ2-2; 12 bases line up with TRBD2. CDR3 length: 15 amino acids. Germline trimming cut 6 bases from V and 3 bases from J; bases unmatched to any gene: 2. In nucleotides, the CDR3 is TGTGCCAGCAGAGGACTAGCGGGATACACCGGGGAGCTGTTTTTT. Amino acid sequence: CASRGLAGYTGELFF.

This clonotype showed up many times. This rearrangement joins TRBV4-1 to TRBJ2-1; TRBD1 aligns across 9 bases. The trim removed 1 base at V and 10 bases at J, leaving 5 bases unmatched. In germline, CDR1 is MGHRA, CDR2 YSYEKL. The CDR3 runs 14 residues. The CDR3 region is CASSQAGTGYEQFF. The CDR3, as DNA: TGCGCCAGCAGCCAAGCCGGGACAGGGTACGAGCAGTTCTTC.

This clonotype was found a few times. The chain links TRBV13 to TRBJ1-3, with D uncertain. This CDR3 spans 14 amino acids. Germline V gene lookup returns CDR1 PRHDT and CDR2 FYEKMQ (reference sequence). The germline V and J ends were trimmed by 5 bases and 4 bases, with 12 bases remaining between them. The CDR3 region has the DNA TGTGCCAGCAGCCTCGGGAGCCTCGGAAACACCATATATTTT. Protein sequence: CASSLGSLGNTIYF. Based on the CDR3 plus reference TRBV13 and TRBJ1-3, the full variable domain is AAGVIQSPRHLIKEKRETATLKCYPIPRHDTVYWYQQGPGQDPQFLISFYEKMQSDKGSIPDRFSAQQFSDYHSELNMSSLELGDSALYFCASSLGSLGNTIYFGEGSWLTVV.

J is TRBJ1-6 and V is TRBV5-4; TRBD1 agrees at 7 bases. V gave up 0 bases and J gave up 3 bases; unmatched junction bases: 0. The CDR3 loop spans 15 amino acids. CDR1 and CDR2 (germline): SGHNT, YYREEE (reference sequence). CDR3 sequence (DNA): TGTGCCAGCAGCTTGGACAGGGGCTATAATTCACCCCTCCACTTT. Residues: CASSLDRGYNSPLHF.

This clonotype was seen ten or more times. The chain joins TRBV12-3 or TRBV12-4 to TRBJ2-3; no clear D gene. The CDR3 has 13 residues. Trimming took 6 bases from V and 4 from J, leaving 11 bases between them. CDR3 amino acids: CASSSGFADTQYF. CDR3 nucleotide sequence: TGTGCCAGCAGCTCCGGTTTCGCAGATACGCAGTATTTT.

The CDR3 region is CASSTPTSGFQETQYF. The CDR3 DNA sequence: TGTGCCAGCAGCACACCGACTAGCGGGTTCCAAGAGACCCAGTACTTC. The J gene is TRBJ2-5, the V gene TRBV28, with 10 positions matching TRBD2. J gave up 1 base and V 6 bases, and 8 bases lay outside the gene matches. This CDR3 is 16 amino acids long. Germline assignment: CDR1 MDHEN and CDR2 SYDVKM.

Notes on this clonotype: A much larger clone is a single base away; this may be a read error. The rearrangement links TRBV30 to TRBJ1-1, with 8 bases lining up with TRBD1. The CDR3 consists of 13 residues. Germline lookup yields CDR1 GTSNPN and CDR2 SVGIG (reference sequence). After removal of 0 bases from V and 7 bases from J, the junction contained 4 bases not matched to a gene. This chain's CDR3 is CAWSVHGTGEAFF. CDR3 DNA sequence: TGTGCCTGGAGTGTACACGGGACAGGTGAAGCTTTCTTT. The whole variable domain, remainder taken from reference TRBV30 and TRBJ1-1, is SQTIHQWPATLVQPVGSPLSLECTVEGTSNPNLYWYRQAAGRGLQLLFYSVGIGQISSEVPQNLSASRPQDRQFILSSKKLLLSDSGFYLCAWSVHGTGEAFFGQGTRLTVV.

The genes are TRBV29-1 and TRBJ1-2, with D uncertain. Germline assignment: CDR1 SQVTM and CDR2 ANQGSEA. V dropped 3 bases and J dropped 0 bases, with 8 bases sitting between them. The CDR3 is made up of 13 amino acids. CDR3 coding DNA: TGCAGCGTTGAGGACGGCCCTAACTATGGCTACACCTTC. Protein: CSVEDGPNYGYTF.

For this clonotype: A much larger clone is a single base away; this may be a read error. The gene calls are TRBV28 and TRBJ1-1, with unresolved D. Trimming pared 3 bases from V and 3 bases from J, leaving 14 bases between. Per germline, CDR1 MDHEN and CDR2 SYDVKM. This CDR3 has 15 amino acids. CDR3 coding DNA: TGTGCCAGCAGTTTTCATACAAGGAGCGACACTGAAGCTTTCTTT. It translates to CASSFHTRSDTEAFF.

This clonotype was picked up many times. This chain uses TRBV6-5 with TRBJ1-1, with unresolved D. CDR1 and CDR2 (germline): MNHEY, SVGAGI. V was cut by 2 bases and J by 7 bases, with 8 bases left in between. The CDR3 is 12 amino acids. This chain's CDR3 is CASSYLSGEAFF. DNA of the CDR3: TGTGCCAGCAGTTACCTAAGTGGTGAAGCTTTCTTT.

Remarks on this clonotype: Just one base apart from a much larger clone, this may be a read error. Since no conserved phenylalanine or tryptophan closes the CDR3, a read error is the likely cause. This chain connects TRBV14 to TRBJ2-3, with D perhaps matching TRBD2 (5 bases). V lost 0 bases, J lost 1 base, and 14 bases lay in between. The CDR3 loop spans 17 amino acids. CDR1 and CDR2 from the germline V gene are SGHDN and FVKESK. CDR3 region: CASSQDEGGGGTDTQYL. CDR3 sequence (DNA): TGTGCCAGCAGCCAAGATGAGGGCGGTGGGGGCACAGATACGCAGTATCTT.

In regard to this clonotype: Without the conserved terminal phenylalanine or tryptophan, this CDR3 likely stems from a read error. The chain joins TRBV4-1 to TRBJ2-7; the D call may be TRBD1 or TRBD2 (5 bases each). This CDR3 has 15 residues. CDR1 is MGHRA and CDR2 is YSYEKL in the germline V gene. With 0 bases removed from V and 2 bases from J, the gap between germline ends came to 11 bases. The chain's CDR3 is CASSQDRDRTYEQYL. Here the CDR3 DNA reads TGCGCCAGCAGCCAAGACCGGGACCGTACCTACGAGCAGTACCTC.